This T cell receptor (beta chain) is drawn from a study of T-cell memory formation after mild COVID-19 (dated by TCRdb to the early 2020s). Concerning the study at large: TCR sequence clusters from the two donors were largely donor specific. T-cell clones expanding and contracting after mild COVID-19 in two donors were tracked by longitudinal TCRalpha and TCRbeta repertoire sequencing. Two young, previously healthy adult volunteers made up the cohort, one male and one female.

Taken from the germline V gene (reference sequence), the CDR1 and CDR2 loops are MNHEY and SMNVEV. Spanning cysteine to phenylalanine, the CDR3 consists of 15 amino acids. Here the CDR3 DNA is all that survives: 45 bases in frame from base 1. V and J are truncated by 3 bases and 1 base respectively, leaving an intervening sequence of 12 bases. General study outcomes and caveats: The detection of some responding clones in pre-infection memory suggests that pre-existing cross-reactive memory T cells joined the SARS-CoV-2 response. The second-wave clones that peaked on day 37 were not confirmed to be SARS-CoV-2 specific. From day 15 to 85, contracting clones showed balanced CD4/CD8 phenotypes, whereas a second wave of clones that expanded from day 15 to 37 leaned towards CD4+. Contracting CD4+ clones turned up mainly in the CM and EM memory subsets, whereas EMRA was where CD8+ clones were enriched. Only a couple of mild cases were covered in the study, and larger cohorts including severe cases with pre-infection samples were considered necessary.

The sequencer was an Illumina NovaSeq 6000. TCRalpha and TCRbeta cDNA libraries were constructed by 5'RACE with constant-segment primers, with sample barcodes and unique molecular identifiers being introduced. Trizol reagent was used to extract RNA from every sample. Libraries were amplified in two PCR steps, with a second sample barcode and Illumina TruSeq adapters added in the second step. Sequencing of the libraries was done on an Illumina NovaSeq, producing 2 x 150 bp paired-end reads. Per the authors' processing: Demultiplexing of reads and collapsing into UMI-guided consensus sequences were performed with migec v1.2.7. Using mixcr v2.1.11, the UMI consensuses were aligned to TRA and TRB V and J templates and assembled into clonotypes. A clonotype was counted as expanded or contracted only if both edgeR and NoisET called the change significant, with noise models trained on biological replicates. edgeR calls used a false discovery rate-adjusted p below 0.01 and a log2 fold-change threshold of 1. As an exploratory analysis of dynamics, max-normalized trajectories of the 1000 most abundant clonotypes were examined by PCA with hierarchical clustering. Each responding clone was given a CD4 or CD8 phenotype based on the CD4+ and CD8+ repertoires, which had been sequenced separately. Clones were called with MiXCR by TCRdb after fastp trimmed the public reads at Q25, and only in-frame beta chains were retained. Rows with a matching CDR3 protein are joined into one entry that keeps the most common DNA and genes. The V and J calls were not made by the authors but by TCRdb's processing. The table for this sample lists about 290,000 distinct CDR3 sequences; about a sixth of them were counted only once. The ten biggest clones cover approximately 23% of the sample.

This clonotype came up a few times. Its antigen is still unknown. Per-base qualities were not stored, and no clone one base away is much larger. Ficoll-Paque density gradient centrifugation was the method used to isolate PBMCs. The receptor was isolated from a man aged 18 to 29 who had mild COVID-19 (a few samples of this study predate the infection). The sample titles of this study are shuffled in the database, so cell type and time point are left out; the donor was told from shared clones. Source material: PBMCs or a T cell subset sorted from them (not recorded which). This chain is built from TRBV27 and TRBJ1-1; no confident D gene assignment can be made. The DNA reads as follows: TGTGCCAGCAGTTTGGGAACGGCCGGGAACACTGAAGCTTTCTTT. Its amino acids are CASSLGTAGNTEAFF.